One sample yielded the 8 T cell receptor beta chains listed below, sequenced in a study of control samples from healthy donors and cancer patients. Profiled with immunoSEQ multiplex PCR; TCRdb holds only in-frame clones, not every one. The sample includes just over 15,000 clones, approximately 87% of them seen just once. The specimen was PBMCs. The receptors derive from a woman in her seventies with colorectal cancer.

The chain couples TRBV27 to TRBJ1-6, with D possibly matching TRBD1 (6 bases). V was shortened by 2 bases and J by 4 bases, with 15 bases between the two germline ends. The V gene's germline CDR1 is MNHEY and CDR2 SMNVEV (reference sequence). This CDR3 is 17 amino acids long. The CDR3: CASSLSRPRGYNSPLHF. The CDR3 bases are TGTGCCAGCAGTTTAAGCCGTCCCAGGGGTTATAATTCACCCCTCCACTTT.

The chain combines TRBV11-3 with TRBJ2-3; TRBD2 matches 12 bases. Trimming took 0 bases from V and 7 from J; bases not matched to a gene: 5. Germline CDR1 reads SGHNT; CDR2 reads YENEEA. The CDR3 contains 16 residues. The CDR3 sequence: CASSLDLAGGRNTQYF. The CDR3 bases are TGTGCCAGCAGCTTAGATCTAGCGGGGGGGCGAAATACGCAGTATTTT.

The chain employs TRBV4-1 and TRBJ1-1, with 8 bases lining up with TRBD1. CDR3 length: 14 amino acids. V was pared by 3 bases and J by 4 bases, with 4 bases of the junction left unmatched. In germline, CDR1 is MGHRA, CDR2 YSYEKL. The CDR3 DNA is TGCGCCAGCAGCCACTTAACAGGGGGCACTGAAGCTTTCTTT. As protein: CASSHLTGGTEAFF.

The CDR3 loop is CASSTGGARYEQYF. The DNA for the CDR3 is TGTGCCAGCAGCACCGGGGGGGCGAGATACGAGCAGTACTTC. The chain is built from TRBV7-9 and TRBJ2-7, with 8 bases aligning to TRBD2. The CDR3 extends over 14 amino acids. CDR1 and CDR2 (germline): SEHNR, FQNEAQ (reference sequence). Unmatched junction bases numbered 7, after V lost 5 bases and J lost 4 bases.

By proportion, this clone is large. CDR3 DNA: TGCGCCAGCAGCCAAGATTTGACGGGGGGACCCCAAGAGACCCAGTACTTC. As protein: CASSQDLTGGPQETQYF. The V gene is TRBV4-3, the J gene TRBJ2-5; 7 bases align to TRBD2. The V gene end was trimmed by 0 bases and the J gene end by 1 base; junction bases not matched to a gene: 8. Germline assignment: CDR1 LGHNA and CDR2 YSLEER. The CDR3 runs 17 residues.

V gene TRBV18 combines with J gene TRBJ2-5; 8 positions agree with TRBD1. V shed 5 bases and J 1 base; nucleotides not matched to a gene: 6. The CDR3 is 15 residues long. Germline CDR1 and CDR2: KGHSH and LQKENI. The CDR3 loop is CASSSGQGSQETQYF. The CDR3 DNA follows: TGTGCCAGCTCATCAGGACAGGGCTCCCAAGAGACCCAGTACTTC.

This chain connects TRBV19 to TRBJ2-1; 13 bases match TRBD2. This CDR3 spans 14 amino acids. Germline V lookup: CDR1 LNHDA, CDR2 SQIVND (reference sequence). J was trimmed by 7 bases and V by 10 bases; bases with no gene match: 7. The CDR3 nucleotides are TGTGCCACGAGACTAGCGGGAGGTCTTAATGAGCAGTTCTTC. This gives the protein CATRLAGGLNEQFF.

The chain couples TRBV19 to TRBJ2-4; the D is unclear. The CDR3 covers 12 residues. V lost 5 bases to trimming and J lost 3 bases, with 5 bases between them. The germline V gene has CDR1 LNHDA and CDR2 SQIVND (reference sequence). The CDR3 sequence: CASSGSKNIQYF. CDR3 in DNA: TGTGCCAGTAGTGGCAGCAAAAACATTCAGTACTTC.